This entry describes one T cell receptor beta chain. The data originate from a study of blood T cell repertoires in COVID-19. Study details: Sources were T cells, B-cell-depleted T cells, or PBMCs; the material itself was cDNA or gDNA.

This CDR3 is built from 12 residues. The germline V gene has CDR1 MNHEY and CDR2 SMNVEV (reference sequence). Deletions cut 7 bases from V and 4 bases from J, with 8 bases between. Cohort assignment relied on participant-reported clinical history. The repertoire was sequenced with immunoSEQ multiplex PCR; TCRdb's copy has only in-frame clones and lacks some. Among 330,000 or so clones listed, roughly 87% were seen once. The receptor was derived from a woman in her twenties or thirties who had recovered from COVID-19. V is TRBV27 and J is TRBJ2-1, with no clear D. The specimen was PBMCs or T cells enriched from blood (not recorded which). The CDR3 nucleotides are TGTGCCAGCACCGGAGCTTACAATGAGCAGTTCTTC. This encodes CASTGAYNEQFF.